The T cell receptor (beta chain) described here comes from a study of T cells after yellow fever vaccination. Whole-study findings and limits: Post-booster repertoires again held most primary-vaccination clones (96% CD4, roughly 88% CD8).

Germline CDR1 and CDR2: LGHNA and YSLEER. This CDR3 contains 14 residues. J gave up 4 bases and V 0 bases, and 1 base lay outside the gene matches. TCRdb reprocessed the 5' RACE reads with MiXCR, giving one entry per CDR3 protein. The table shows about 120,000 distinct CDR3 sequences, with about 7.2% occurring only once. This clonotype appeared many times. What it recognizes is unknown. This chain connects TRBV4-3 to TRBJ2-7; 9 positions agree with TRBD1. The input for sequencing was CD4+ T cells sorted from PBMCs, taken 45 days after the first yellow fever vaccination. The clonotype originates from a young man who received the YFV17D yellow fever vaccine. The CDR3 DNA follows: TGCGCCAGCAGCCAAGAGGGGACAGGGTACGAGCAGTACTTC. It is translated as CASSQEGTGYEQYF.